Shown below are 9 T cell receptor beta chains from a single sample sequenced in a study of blood T cell repertoires in COVID-19. Here immunoSEQ multiplex PCR was the method, and the copy in TCRdb shows in-frame clones only, minus some. The sample shows 200,000 to 250,000 clones, around 78% of them seen only once. Sequencing used peripheral blood. The receptor source for this set is a woman in her seventies with active or convalescent COVID-19.

V and J are TRBV4-1 and TRBJ1-6, with 8 nucleotides matching TRBD1. The CDR3 is 15 amino acids. The junction had 4 bases not matched to a gene; V was cut back by 7 bases and J by 2 bases. The germline V gene has CDR1 MGHRA and CDR2 YSYEKL. The CDR3 region is CASTPQGAYNSPLHF. CDR3 DNA sequence: TGCGCCAGCACGCCACAGGGGGCCTATAATTCACCCCTCCACTTT.

V and J are TRBV5-1 and TRBJ2-2; tentatively, D is TRBD1 (6 bases). The germline V gene encodes CDR1 SGHRS and CDR2 YFSETQ. The CDR3 loop spans 14 amino acids. V was shortened by 4 bases and J by 2 bases, with 9 bases between the two germline ends. The CDR3 DNA follows: TGCGCCAGCAGCCTAGGGACAAACACCGGGGAGCTGTTTTTT. It encodes CASSLGTNTGELFF.

The chain has TRBV5-1 and TRBJ2-1; the D gene is possibly TRBD2 (6 bases). The CDR3 sequence is 15 residues long. The V end lost 3 bases, the J end lost 5 bases, and 15 bases lay between the germline ends. Germline CDR1 and CDR2: SGHRS and YFSETQ. CDR3 region: CASSSLLAGDNEQFF. The CDR3 bases are TGCGCCAGCAGCTCCCTACTAGCCGGCGACAATGAGCAGTTCTTC.

The V call is TRBV18, the J call TRBJ2-5; 11 bases are a match to TRBD1. The CDR3 sequence is 18 residues long. V trimming: 3 bases; J trimming: 5 bases; junction bases outside the gene matches: 14. Germline values: CDR1 KGHSH, CDR2 LQKENI. CDR3 in amino acids: CASSPPVGTGGIVETQYF. The CDR3 coding sequence is TGTGCCAGCTCACCTCCCGTCGGGACAGGGGGGATCGTTGAGACCCAGTACTTC.

A word on this clone: Other DNA sequences within the sample encode an identical CDR3. The CDR3 protein is CSVAQGDSNQPQHF. CDR3 bases: TGCAGCGTTGCACAGGGGGACAGCAATCAGCCCCAGCATTTT. The chain couples TRBV29-1 to TRBJ1-5; 8 nucleotides match TRBD1. Trimming at V came to 4 bases and at J to 1 base, leaving 3 bases not matched to a gene. The V gene's germline CDR1 is SQVTM and CDR2 ANQGSEA. CDR3 length: 14 residues. Full variable domain (rest looked up from reference TRBV29-1 and TRBJ1-5): SAVISQKPSRDICQRGTSLTIQCQVDSQVTMMFWYRQQPGQSLTLIATANQGSEATYESGFVIDKFPISRPNLTFSTLTVSNMSPEDSSIYLCSVAQGDSNQPQHFGDGTRLSIL.

The V call is TRBV3-1 (or the pseudogene TRBV3-2), the J call TRBJ1-5; D is undetermined. V lost 6 bases to trimming and J lost 3 bases, with 15 bases between them. This CDR3 has 15 residues. Germline CDR1 and CDR2: LGHDT and YNNKEL (reference sequence). The CDR3 DNA follows: TGTGCCAGCAGTCCCACGGGGTTACTCAATCAGCCCCAGCATTTT. Translation gives CASSPTGLLNQPQHF.

The chain uses TRBV27 and TRBJ1-5; 8 bases agree with TRBD1. The V and J ends lost 3 bases and 1 base, in that order; junction bases with no gene match: 2. The CDR3 has 15 residues. Germline V gives CDR1 MNHEY, CDR2 SMNVEV (reference sequence). For the CDR3, the DNA is TGTGCCAGCAGTTTCGGACAGGGAAGCAATCAGCCCCAGCATTTT. As protein: CASSFGQGSNQPQHF.

The rearrangement uses TRBV29-1 and TRBJ1-1; TRBD1 might be the D (5 bases). Germline CDR1 SQVTM, CDR2 ANQGSEA. Deletions cut 4 bases from V and 1 base from J, with 10 bases between. There are 13 residues in the CDR3. This CDR3 is CSVVQASNTEAFF. CDR3 nucleotide sequence: TGCAGCGTTGTACAGGCGTCGAACACTGAAGCTTTCTTT.

The chain links TRBV30 to TRBJ2-1; maybe TRBD2 (5 bases). CDR3 length: 11 residues. CDR1 is GTSNPN, CDR2 SVGIG, per germline (reference sequence). V dropped 3 bases and J dropped 8 bases, with 8 bases sitting between them. CDR3 loop: CAWRLVYEQFF. The CDR3 DNA follows: TGTGCCTGGAGACTAGTCTATGAGCAGTTCTTC.